Listed here is a single T cell receptor (beta chain). As handled by the study authors: It was from reference gene primer amplification that nucleated cell counts were estimated. Only in-frame clones appear in the TCRdb table, and some are missing; sequencing was by immunoSEQ multiplex PCR. That table is the source of V, J and clone size, and D and trimming were worked out from the DNA. Of a few hundred thousand clones in the sample, around 90% were seen once. The CDR3 is 13 residues long. V lost 3 bases and J lost 2, with 6 bases in between. Germline V gives CDR1 LNHDA, CDR2 SQIVND (reference sequence). This sample was taken from a study of blood T cell repertoires in COVID-19.

This TCR derives from a woman aged 55 to 70 with COVID-19, enrolled during active disease. Material for sequencing was peripheral blood. The chain is built from TRBV19 and TRBJ2-3; no firm D call. In DNA form, the CDR3 reads TGTGCCAGTAGTATGTCCGTCACAGATACGCAGTATTTT. The encoded protein is CASSMSVTDTQYF.